This T cell receptor (beta chain) was recovered during a study of T cell changes during pregnancy in multiple sclerosis. The CDR3 is 14 residues long. Losses at the gene ends were 3 bases for V and 2 bases for J; bases not matched to a gene: 4. Germline loops: CDR1 SGDLS, CDR2 YYNGEE. TCRdb's table, derived via immunoSEQ multiplex PCR, lists solely in-frame clones and lacks some. The sample has tens of thousands of clones, approximately 81% seen once. This clonotype was sampled from a female donor with multiple sclerosis, enrolled in a pregnancy study. This sample comprised CD8+ T cells from peripheral blood mononuclear cells, obtained before pregnancy. The chain has TRBV9 and TRBJ2-5; 7 bases fit TRBD1. Written as DNA, the CDR3 is TGTGCCAGCAGCGCCGGGACAGAACAAGAGACCCAGTACTTC. As protein: CASSAGTEQETQYF.